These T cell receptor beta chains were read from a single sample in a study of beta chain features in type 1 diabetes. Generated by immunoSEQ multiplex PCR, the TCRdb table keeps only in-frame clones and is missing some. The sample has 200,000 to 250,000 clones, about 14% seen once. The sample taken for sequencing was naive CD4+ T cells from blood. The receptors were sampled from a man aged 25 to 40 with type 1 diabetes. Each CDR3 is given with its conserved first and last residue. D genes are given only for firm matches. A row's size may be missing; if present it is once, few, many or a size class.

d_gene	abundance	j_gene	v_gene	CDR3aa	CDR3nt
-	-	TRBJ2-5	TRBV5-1	CASSLSSRGETQYF	TGCGCCAGCAGCTTGTCCTCGAGAGGAGAGACCCAGTACTTC
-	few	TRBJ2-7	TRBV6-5	CASSYGKGPRGYEQYF	TGTGCCAGCAGTTACGGGAAGGGGCCAAGGGGCTACGAGCAGTACTTC
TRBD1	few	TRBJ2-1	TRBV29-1	CSVRDTGGEKNEQFF	TGCAGCGTTAGAGACACAGGGGGCGAAAAAAATGAGCAGTTCTTC
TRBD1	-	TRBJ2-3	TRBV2	CASSEGQGADTQYF	TGTGCCAGCAGTGAAGGACAGGGAGCAGATACGCAGTATTTT
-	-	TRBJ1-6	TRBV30	CARGIGEANSPLHF	TGTGCCAGGGGCATAGGGGAGGCTAATTCACCCCTCCACTTT
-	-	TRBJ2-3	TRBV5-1	CASSLGGSTDTQYF	TGCGCCAGCAGCTTAGGCGGGAGCACAGATACGCAGTATTTT
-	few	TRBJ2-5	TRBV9	CASSASDYAETQYF	TGTGCCAGCAGCGCCTCGGACTACGCGGAGACCCAGTACTTC
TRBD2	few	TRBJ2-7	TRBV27	CASSFRLAGGPVHEQYF	TGTGCCAGCAGTTTCCGACTAGCGGGAGGGCCTGTCCACGAGCAGTACTTC
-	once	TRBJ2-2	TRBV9	CASSVAIGAFNTGELFF	TGTGCCAGCAGCGTAGCGATTGGGGCATTTAACACCGGGGAGCTGTTTTTT
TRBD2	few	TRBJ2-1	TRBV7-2	CASSLVQIAGLGQFF	TGTGCCAGCAGCTTAGTGCAGATAGCGGGGCTTGGGCAGTTCTTC
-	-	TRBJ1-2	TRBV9	CASSVGRANYGYTF	TGTGCCAGCAGCGTCGGCAGGGCCAACTATGGCTACACCTTC
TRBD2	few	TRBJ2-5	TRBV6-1	CASRPRGGSQETQYF	TGTGCCAGCAGGCCGCGGGGGGGATCACAAGAGACCCAGTACTTC
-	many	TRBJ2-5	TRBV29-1	CSASVGGTQYF	TGCAGCGCTAGCGTAGGAGGGACCCAGTACTTC
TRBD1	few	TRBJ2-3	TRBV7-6	CASTPGQGADTQYF	TGTGCCAGCACCCCGGGACAGGGGGCAGATACGCAGTATTTT
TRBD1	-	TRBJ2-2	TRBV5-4	CASSVGQPNTGELFF	TGTGCCAGCAGCGTGGGACAGCCAAACACCGGGGAGCTGTTTTTT
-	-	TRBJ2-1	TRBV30	CAWSVQRRDEQFF	TGTGCCTGGAGTGTTCAGAGGCGGGATGAGCAGTTCTTC
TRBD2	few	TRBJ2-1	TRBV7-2	CASSLVSGGSYNEQFF	TGTGCCAGCAGCTTAGTTAGCGGGGGATCCTACAATGAGCAGTTCTTC
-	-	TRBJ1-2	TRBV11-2	CASSSDRYYGYTF	TGTGCCAGCAGCTCCGACAGATACTATGGCTACACCTTC
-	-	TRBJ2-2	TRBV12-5	CASGLGRGGANTGELFF	TGTGCTAGTGGTTTGGGTCGCGGGGGCGCTAACACCGGGGAGCTGTTTTTT
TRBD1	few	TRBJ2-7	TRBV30	CAWSVRGGGYEQYF	TGTGCCTGGAGTGTACGAGGGGGCGGCTACGAGCAGTACTTC
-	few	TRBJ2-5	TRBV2	CASNPRRQETQYF	TGTGCCAGCAATCCGCGAAGACAAGAGACCCAGTACTTC
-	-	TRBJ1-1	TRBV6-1	CASSDQGNTEAFF	TGTGCCAGCAGTGATCAGGGGAACACTGAAGCTTTCTTT
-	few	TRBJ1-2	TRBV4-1	CASSQDLNGYTF	TGCGCCAGCAGCCAAGATCTTAATGGCTACACCTTC